These 15 T cell receptor beta chains originate from one sample sequenced in a study of T cells in localized non-small cell lung cancer. The assay was immunoSEQ multiplex PCR, and TCRdb's table has in-frame clones only and misses some. The sample holds 20,000 to 30,000 clones, roughly nine tenths seen once. Sequencing used peripheral blood, obtained before any cancer treatment. These receptors were obtained from a man aged 35-75 years with stage III squamous cell lung carcinoma.

The chain couples TRBV7-7 to TRBJ2-1; D is unresolved. There are 16 residues in the CDR3. Germline values: CDR1 SSHAT, CDR2 FNYEAQ (reference sequence). Trimming stripped 5 bases from V and 0 bases from J, with 14 bases between. CDR3 sequence reads: CASSLGPISSYNEQFF. The CDR3 DNA reads as TGTGCCAGCAGCCTCGGACCGATCAGCTCCTACAATGAGCAGTTCTTC.

This clone came up once. The chain couples TRBV4-2 to TRBJ1-2, with a weak D call TRBD1 (6 bases). The CDR3 loop spans 15 amino acids. CDR1 and CDR2 from the germline V gene are LGHNA and YNFKEQ. Trimming removed 0 bases from V and 4 bases from J, with 12 bases in between. The CDR3 loop is CASSQDGTGSYGYTF. CDR3 bases: TGTGCCAGCAGCCAAGATGGAACAGGGAGCTATGGCTACACCTTC.

The chain combines TRBV11-2 with TRBJ2-7, with 7 positions matching TRBD1. This CDR3 has 15 amino acids. Trimming took 5 bases from V and 3 from J; bases not matched to a gene: 10. Germline-derived CDR1 and CDR2 are SGHAT and FQNNGV. The CDR3 DNA follows: TGTGCCAGCAGCCCGAAACAGGGGATAGACTACGAGCAGTACTTC. Translated, it gives CASSPKQGIDYEQYF.

V usage is TRBV4-2 and J usage is TRBJ1-4, with 8 bases aligning to TRBD1. Germline-derived CDR1 and CDR2 are LGHNA and YNFKEQ. Unmatched junction bases numbered 0, after V lost 1 base and J lost 2 bases. This CDR3 comprises 15 residues. The CDR3, as DNA: TGTGCCAGCAGCCAAGGGACAGGGACTAATGAAAAACTGTTTTTT. Translating gives CASSQGTGTNEKLFF.

V and J are TRBV27 and TRBJ2-3, with TRBD1 identical over 8 bases. V was clipped by 6 bases and J by 2 bases; unmatched bases: 7. Germline loops: CDR1 MNHEY, CDR2 SMNVEV (reference sequence). The CDR3 contains 15 residues. As DNA, the CDR3 is TGTGCCAGCAGGCCCCGGACAGGGTTCACAGATACGCAGTATTTT. Protein sequence: CASRPRTGFTDTQYF.

The genes are TRBV29-1 and TRBJ2-1; D may be TRBD1 (6 bases). Looked up from germline, CDR1 is SQVTM and CDR2 is ANQGSEA. V lost 4 bases to trimming and J lost 4 bases, with 11 bases between them. The CDR3 covers 13 residues. CDR3 protein: CSVVRQDYNEQFF. DNA for the CDR3: TGCAGCGTTGTCCGACAGGATTACAATGAGCAGTTCTTC.

This clone was picked up a small number of times. The V call is TRBV2, the J call TRBJ2-7, with TRBD1 as a possible D gene (6 bases). CDR1 is SNHLY, CDR2 FYNNEI, per germline. Trimming left V 7 bases short and J 12 bases short, with 16 bases between. The CDR3 runs 11 residues. The CDR3 nucleotides are TGTGCCAGCATCATGGACAGCGTGGTGTACTTC. Amino acids: CASIMDSVVYF.

CDR3 coding DNA: TGTGCCAGCAGTTTAACCGCCCTAGCCAAAAACATTCAGTACTTC. Translating it yields CASSLTALAKNIQYF. The chain couples TRBV28 to TRBJ2-4, with D hard to call. Looked up from germline, CDR1 is MDHEN and CDR2 is SYDVKM. This CDR3 has 15 residues. Trimming took off 2 bases at V and 0 bases at J, with 8 bases between the two ends.

This chain links TRBV9 with TRBJ2-7; TRBD2 is a possible D gene (7 bases). Trimming removed 0 bases from V and 2 bases from J, with 15 bases in between. Per the germline V gene, CDR1 is SGDLS and CDR2 is YYNGEE. This CDR3 is 16 amino acids long. The CDR3 region is CASSVEGRDMPYEQYF. Here the CDR3 DNA reads TGTGCCAGCAGCGTAGAAGGGAGGGACATGCCCTACGAGCAGTACTTC.

The chain recombines TRBV11-1 with TRBJ2-1; possibly TRBD2 for D (5 bases). Trimming left V 4 bases short and J 2 bases short, with 9 bases between. The CDR3 is 14 residues long. CDR1 and CDR2 (germline): SGHAT, FQDESV (reference sequence). CDR3 nucleotide sequence: TGTGCCAGCAGCTCAGACTACCCCTACAATGAGCAGTTCTTC. This translates into CASSSDYPYNEQFF.

The chain employs TRBV19 and TRBJ2-2; D possibly corresponds to TRBD1 (7 bases). Trimming stripped 5 bases from V and 4 bases from J, with 14 bases between. Germline values: CDR1 LNHDA, CDR2 SQIVND (reference sequence). CDR3 size: 15 residues. The CDR3 sequence is CASSPQGGTTGELFF. CDR3 DNA: TGTGCCAGTAGTCCCCAGGGGGGCACCACCGGGGAGCTGTTTTTT.

For the CDR3, the DNA is TGTGCCAGCACCCTATCTCCGGACGCCGGGGAGCTGTTTTTT. It is translated as CASTLSPDAGELFF. V usage is TRBV11-3 and J usage is TRBJ2-2; D uncertain. The CDR3 contains 14 residues. Germline CDR1 and CDR2: SGHNT and YENEEA. Trimming removed 7 bases from V and 6 bases from J, with 15 bases in between.

The chain recombines TRBV30 with TRBJ2-1; D remains unclear. CDR1 and CDR2 from the germline V gene are GTSNPN and SVGIG (reference sequence). The CDR3 is made up of 13 amino acids. Trimming pared 2 bases from V and 1 base from J, leaving 6 bases between. The chain's CDR3 is CAWSSRSYNEQFF. The DNA for the CDR3 is TGTGCCTGGAGTTCTAGGTCCTACAATGAGCAGTTCTTC.

The chain has TRBV7-9 and TRBJ1-1; no clear D. V dropped 3 bases and J dropped 4 bases, with 9 bases sitting between them. The CDR3 is 13 amino acids. The germline gives CDR1 SEHNR, CDR2 FQNEAQ (reference sequence). The CDR3 region is CASSFLGSTEAFF. CDR3 bases: TGTGCCAGCAGCTTTTTGGGGAGCACTGAAGCTTTCTTT.

This chain connects TRBV30 to TRBJ1-1; perhaps TRBD1 as D (6 bases). Germline V gives CDR1 GTSNPN, CDR2 SVGIG (reference sequence). This CDR3 has 14 amino acids. V was cut by 3 bases and J by 0 bases, with 11 bases left in between. The CDR3 reads CAWRDSPMNTEAFF. CDR3 DNA sequence: TGTGCCTGGAGGGACAGCCCTATGAACACTGAAGCTTTCTTT.